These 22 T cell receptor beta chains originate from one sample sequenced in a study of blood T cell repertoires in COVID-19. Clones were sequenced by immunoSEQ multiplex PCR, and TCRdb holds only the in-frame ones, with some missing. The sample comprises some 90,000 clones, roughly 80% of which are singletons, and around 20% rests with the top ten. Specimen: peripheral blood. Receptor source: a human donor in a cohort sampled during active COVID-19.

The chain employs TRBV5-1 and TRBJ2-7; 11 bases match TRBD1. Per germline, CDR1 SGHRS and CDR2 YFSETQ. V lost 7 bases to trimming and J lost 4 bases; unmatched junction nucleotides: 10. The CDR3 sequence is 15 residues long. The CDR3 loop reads CASARGGTGGYEQYF. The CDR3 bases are TGCGCCAGCGCAAGGGGCGGGACAGGGGGTTACGAGCAGTACTTC. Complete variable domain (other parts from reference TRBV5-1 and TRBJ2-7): KAGVTQTPRYLIKTRGQQVTLSCSPISGHRSVSWYQQTPGQGLQFLFEYFSETQRNKGNFPGRFSGRQFSNSRSEMNVSTLELGDSALYLCASARGGTGGYEQYFGPGTRLTVT.

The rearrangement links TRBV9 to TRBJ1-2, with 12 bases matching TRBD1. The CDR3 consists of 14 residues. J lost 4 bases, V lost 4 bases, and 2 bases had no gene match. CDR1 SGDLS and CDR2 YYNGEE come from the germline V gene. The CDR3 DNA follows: TGTGCCAGCAGCCCGGGACAGGGGGCCTATGGCTACACCTTC. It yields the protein CASSPGQGAYGYTF.

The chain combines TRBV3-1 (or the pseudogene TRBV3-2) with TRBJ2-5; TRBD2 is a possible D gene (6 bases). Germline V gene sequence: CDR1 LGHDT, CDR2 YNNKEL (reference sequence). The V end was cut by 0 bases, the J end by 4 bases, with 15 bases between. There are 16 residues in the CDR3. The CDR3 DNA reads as TGTGCCAGCAGCCAAGATGTTGATAGTAGCGGAGAGACCCAGTACTTC. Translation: CASSQDVDSSGETQYF.

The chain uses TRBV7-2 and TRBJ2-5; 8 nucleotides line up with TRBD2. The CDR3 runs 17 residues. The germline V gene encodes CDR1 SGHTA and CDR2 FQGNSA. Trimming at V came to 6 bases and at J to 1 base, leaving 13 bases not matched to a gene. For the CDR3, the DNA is TGTGCCAGCAGTCAACCCTACCCGGGAGGGGCCCAAGAGACCCAGTACTTC. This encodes CASSQPYPGGAQETQYF.

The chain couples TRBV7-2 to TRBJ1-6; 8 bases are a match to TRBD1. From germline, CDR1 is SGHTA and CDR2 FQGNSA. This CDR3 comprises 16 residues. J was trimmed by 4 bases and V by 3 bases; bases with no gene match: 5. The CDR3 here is CASSLSGTGYNSPLHF. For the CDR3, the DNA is TGTGCCAGCAGCTTGAGTGGGACAGGTTATAATTCACCCCTCCACTTT.

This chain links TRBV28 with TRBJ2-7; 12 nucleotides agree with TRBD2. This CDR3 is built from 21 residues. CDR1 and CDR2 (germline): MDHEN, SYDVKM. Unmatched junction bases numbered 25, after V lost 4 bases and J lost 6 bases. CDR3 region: CASSSQYRGLAGGLDSGEQYF. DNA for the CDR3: TGTGCCAGCAGTTCTCAATACAGGGGCCTAGCGGGAGGGCTCGATAGTGGCGAGCAGTACTTC.

CDR3 protein: CASSRGAGGSYEQYF. The CDR3 nucleotides read TGTGCCAGCTCCCGAGGGGCGGGAGGGTCCTACGAGCAGTACTTC. The chain couples TRBV3-1 (or the pseudogene TRBV3-2) to TRBJ2-7; 9 bases line up with TRBD2. Trimming took 8 bases from V and 1 from J; bases not matched to a gene: 9. The CDR3 covers 15 residues. The germline CDR1 and CDR2 sequences are LGHDT and YNNKEL (reference sequence).

Here the CDR3 DNA reads TGTGCCAGCAGTTTATACGGGACAGCTGAAGCTTTCTTT. This encodes CASSLYGTAEAFF. The chain employs TRBV28 and TRBJ1-1; 7 bases align to TRBD1. The CDR3 sequence is 13 residues long. After removal of 1 base from V and 6 bases from J, the junction contained 2 bases not matched to a gene. Germline CDR1 reads MDHEN; CDR2 reads SYDVKM. Drawing the rest from reference TRBV28 and TRBJ1-1, the complete variable domain is DVKVTQSSRYLVKRTGEKVFLECVQDMDHENMFWYRQDPGLGLRLIYFSYDVKMKEKGDIPEGYSVSREKKERFSLILESASTNQTSMYLCASSLYGTAEAFFGQGTRLTVV.

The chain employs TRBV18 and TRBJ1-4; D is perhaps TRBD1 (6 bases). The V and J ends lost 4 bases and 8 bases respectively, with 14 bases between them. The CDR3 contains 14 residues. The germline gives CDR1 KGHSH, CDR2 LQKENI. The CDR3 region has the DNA TGTGCCAGCTCACTTCAGGGGTACGAAGAAAAACTGTTTTTT. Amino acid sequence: CASSLQGYEEKLFF.

The CDR3 DNA reads as TGTGCCAGCAGCGTAGGAAGGAGGGGAGAGCAGTTCTTC. This gives the protein CASSVGRRGEQFF. The chain employs TRBV9 and TRBJ2-1; a weak D match, TRBD2 (6 bases). Looked up from germline, CDR1 is SGDLS and CDR2 is YYNGEE. The V and J ends lost 0 bases and 10 bases respectively, with 11 bases between them. CDR3 length: 13 residues. The full variable domain, completed using reference TRBV9 and TRBJ2-1, is DSGVTQTPKHLITATGQRVTLRCSPRSGDLSVYWYQQSLDQGLQFLIQYYNGEERAKGNILERFSAQQFPDLHSELNLSSLELGDSALYFCASSVGRRGEQFFGPGTRLTVL.

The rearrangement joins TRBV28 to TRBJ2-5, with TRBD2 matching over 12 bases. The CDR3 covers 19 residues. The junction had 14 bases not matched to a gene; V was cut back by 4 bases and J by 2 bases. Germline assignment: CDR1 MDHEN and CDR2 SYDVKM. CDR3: CASSSRYLTSGRTQETQYF. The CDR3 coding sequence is TGTGCCAGCAGTTCCCGCTATCTCACTAGCGGGAGGACACAAGAGACCCAGTACTTC.

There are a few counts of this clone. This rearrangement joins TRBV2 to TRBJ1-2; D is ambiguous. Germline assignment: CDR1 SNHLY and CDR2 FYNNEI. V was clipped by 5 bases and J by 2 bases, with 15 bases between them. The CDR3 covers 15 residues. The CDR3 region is CASSKDKHQNYGYTF. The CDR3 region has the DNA TGTGCCAGCAGTAAAGACAAACATCAGAACTATGGCTACACCTTC.

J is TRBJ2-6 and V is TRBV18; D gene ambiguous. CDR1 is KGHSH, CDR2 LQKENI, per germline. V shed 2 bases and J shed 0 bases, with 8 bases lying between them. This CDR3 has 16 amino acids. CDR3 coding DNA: TGTGCCAGCTCACCAGTTCCTCTCTCTGGGGCCAACGTCCTGACTTTC. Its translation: CASSPVPLSGANVLTF.

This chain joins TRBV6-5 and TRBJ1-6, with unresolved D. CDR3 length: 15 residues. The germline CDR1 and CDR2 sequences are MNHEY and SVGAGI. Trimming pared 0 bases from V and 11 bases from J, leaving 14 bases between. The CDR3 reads CASSYSGGRRTPLHF. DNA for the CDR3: TGTGCCAGCAGTTACTCTGGCGGCCGGAGGACACCCCTCCACTTT.

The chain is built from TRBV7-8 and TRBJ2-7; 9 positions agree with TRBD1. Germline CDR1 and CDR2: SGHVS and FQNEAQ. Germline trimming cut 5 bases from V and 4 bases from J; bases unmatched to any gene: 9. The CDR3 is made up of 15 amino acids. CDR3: CASSLTGTGRYEQYF. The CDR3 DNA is TGTGCCAGCAGCCTGACCGGGACAGGGCGGTACGAGCAGTACTTC.

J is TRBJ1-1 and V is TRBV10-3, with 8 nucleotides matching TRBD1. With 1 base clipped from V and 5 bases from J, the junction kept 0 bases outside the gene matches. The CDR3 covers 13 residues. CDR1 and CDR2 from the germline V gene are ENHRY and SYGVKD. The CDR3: CAISEYRGTEAFF. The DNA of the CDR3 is TGTGCCATCAGTGAGTACAGGGGGACTGAAGCTTTCTTT.

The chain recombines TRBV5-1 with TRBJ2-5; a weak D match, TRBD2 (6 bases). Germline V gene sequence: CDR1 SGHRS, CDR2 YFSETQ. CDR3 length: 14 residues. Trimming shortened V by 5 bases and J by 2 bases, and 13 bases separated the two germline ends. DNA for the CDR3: TGCGCCAGCAGTTCGGGAGCGGTACAAGAGACCCAGTACTTC. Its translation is CASSSGAVQETQYF. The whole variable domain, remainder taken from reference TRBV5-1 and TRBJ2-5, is KAGVTQTPRYLIKTRGQQVTLSCSPISGHRSVSWYQQTPGQGLQFLFEYFSETQRNKGNFPGRFSGRQFSNSRSEMNVSTLELGDSALYLCASSSGAVQETQYFGPGTRLLVL.

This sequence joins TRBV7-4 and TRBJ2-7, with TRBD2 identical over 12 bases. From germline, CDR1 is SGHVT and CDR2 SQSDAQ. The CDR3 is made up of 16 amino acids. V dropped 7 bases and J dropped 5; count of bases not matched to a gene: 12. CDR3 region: CASTGTSGSSFHEQYF. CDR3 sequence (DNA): TGTGCCAGCACCGGGACTAGCGGGTCGAGCTTCCACGAGCAGTACTTC.

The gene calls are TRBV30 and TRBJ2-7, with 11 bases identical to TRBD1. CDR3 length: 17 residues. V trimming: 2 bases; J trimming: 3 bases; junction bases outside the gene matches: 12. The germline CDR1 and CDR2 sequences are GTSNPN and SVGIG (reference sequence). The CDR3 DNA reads TGTGCCTGGAGTACTAAGGCGGGGGACAGGGGGTTCTACGAGCAGTACTTC. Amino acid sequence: CAWSTKAGDRGFYEQYF.

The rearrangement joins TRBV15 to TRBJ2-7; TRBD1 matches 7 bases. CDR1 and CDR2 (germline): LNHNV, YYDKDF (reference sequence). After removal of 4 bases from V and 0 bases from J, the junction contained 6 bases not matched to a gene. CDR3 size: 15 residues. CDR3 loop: CATSTRQGFSYEQYF. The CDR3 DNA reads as TGTGCCACCAGCACTCGACAGGGCTTCTCCTACGAGCAGTACTTC. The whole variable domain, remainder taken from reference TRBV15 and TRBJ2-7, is DAMVIQNPRYQVTQFGKPVTLSCSQTLNHNVMYWYQQKSSQAPKLLFHYYDKDFNNEADTPDNFQSRRPNTSFCFLDIRSPGLGDTAMYLCATSTRQGFSYEQYFGPGTRLTVT.

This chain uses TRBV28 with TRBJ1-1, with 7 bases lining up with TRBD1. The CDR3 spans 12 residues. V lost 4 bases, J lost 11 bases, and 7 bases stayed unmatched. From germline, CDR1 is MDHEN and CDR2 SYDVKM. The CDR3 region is CASSWGRGWAFF. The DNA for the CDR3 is TGTGCCAGCAGTTGGGGCAGGGGGTGGGCTTTCTTT.

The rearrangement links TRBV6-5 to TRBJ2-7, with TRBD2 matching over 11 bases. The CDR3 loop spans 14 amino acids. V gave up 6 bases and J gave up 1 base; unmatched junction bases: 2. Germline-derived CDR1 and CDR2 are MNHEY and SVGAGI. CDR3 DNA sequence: TGTGCCAGCAGGGCTAGCGGGAGGTCCTACGAGCAGTACTTC. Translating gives CASRASGRSYEQYF.